Each of the 5 T cell receptor beta chains below was sequenced from the same sample in a study of Ad26.COV2.S vaccination and SARS-CoV-2 variants. Measured with immunoSEQ multiplex PCR; TCRdb has only the in-frame clones, and not every one. The sample contains roughly 500,000 clones, 80% to 90% of which appear only once. As to treatment: some 20 received Ad26.COV2.S at low or high dose, single or two shots; five or six received placebo; per-sample allocation not given. Sample collection was performed on day 63 after the first vaccine or placebo injection. This specimen consisted of peripheral blood, obtained in a trial of Ad26.COV2.S vaccine versus placebo. These receptors came from a person aged 18 to 59 who received the Ad26.COV2.S COVID-19 vaccine or a placebo.

The genes are TRBV19 and TRBJ2-1, with 7 positions matching TRBD2. The V gene end was trimmed by 3 bases and the J gene end by 4 bases; junction bases not matched to a gene: 6. CDR3 length equals 15 residues. The germline V gene encodes CDR1 LNHDA and CDR2 SQIVND (reference sequence). CDR3 DNA: TGTGCCAGTAGTATTGAGGGGAGGGGATACAATGAGCAGTTCTTC. As protein: CASSIEGRGYNEQFF.

The table lists this clone with a few counts. The V and J genes are TRBV29-1 and TRBJ1-1; D remains unclear. CDR3 size: 10 residues. Trimming stripped 7 bases from V and 3 bases from J, with 6 bases between. Germline values: CDR1 SQVTM, CDR2 ANQGSEA. The CDR3 DNA reads as TGCAGCGCCCGGGACACTGAAGCTTTCTTT. Amino acid sequence: CSARDTEAFF.

The chain uses TRBV4-3 and TRBJ2-1; 7 bases match TRBD1. The V gene's germline CDR1 is LGHNA and CDR2 YSLEER. Trimming at V came to 2 bases and at J to 8 bases, leaving 6 bases not matched to a gene. This CDR3 has 14 amino acids. The CDR3 protein is CASSQHPQGDEQFF. In DNA, the CDR3 is TGCGCCAGCAGCCAACACCCCCAGGGGGATGAGCAGTTCTTC.

J is TRBJ2-5 and V is TRBV10-3; the D gene is possibly TRBD2 (6 bases). The CDR3 loop spans 14 amino acids. Germline CDR1 and CDR2: ENHRY and SYGVKD. V was trimmed by 0 bases and J by 5 bases, leaving 10 bases between them. CDR3 sequence reads: CAISESKGRETQYF. CDR3 nucleotides: TGTGCCATCAGTGAGTCGAAGGGGAGGGAGACCCAGTACTTC.

This chain connects TRBV6-5 to TRBJ2-1; D gene ambiguous. The germline gives CDR1 MNHEY, CDR2 SVGAGI. The CDR3 spans 14 residues. The ends were cut back, 8 bases at V and 4 bases at J, with 15 bases in the middle. CDR3 DNA sequence: TGTGCCAGCGTCCGGGCCGAATCGTACAATGAGCAGTTCTTC. It encodes CASVRAESYNEQFF.